These 15 T cell receptor beta chains were sequenced from one sample in a study of blood T cell repertoires in COVID-19. Sequenced by immunoSEQ multiplex PCR; TCRdb stores in-frame clones only, minus some. The data contain about 170,000 clones, around 82% of them singletons. Sequenced sample: peripheral blood. The origin of the receptors is a man between 65 and 79 years old with active or convalescent COVID-19.

The chain links TRBV18 to TRBJ1-1; TRBD1 matches at 10 bases. V lost 3 bases, J lost 1 base, and 5 bases stayed unmatched. This CDR3 has 16 residues. Per germline, CDR1 KGHSH and CDR2 LQKENI. CDR3 DNA sequence: TGTGCCAGCTCACCGGGACAGGGGCGTCGGAACACTGAAGCTTTCTTT. Its protein product is CASSPGQGRRNTEAFF. Filled out from reference TRBV18 and TRBJ1-1, the complete variable domain reads NAGVMQNPRHLVRRRGQEARLRCSPMKGHSHVYWYRQLPEEGLKFMVYLQKENIIDESGMPKERFSAEFPKEGPSILRIQQVVRGDSAAYFCASSPGQGRRNTEAFFGQGTRLTVV.

This clone came up once. V and J are TRBV9 and TRBJ1-2, with D unresolved. CDR3 size: 14 residues. From germline, CDR1 is SGDLS and CDR2 YYNGEE. V was shortened by 0 bases and J by 4 bases, with 10 bases between the two germline ends. CDR3 amino acids: CASSVAAGSYGYTF. Written as DNA, the CDR3 is TGTGCCAGCAGCGTAGCCGCAGGTAGCTATGGCTACACCTTC.

CDR3 amino acids: CSVEDYRGQHGELFF. CDR3 DNA sequence: TGCAGCGTTGAAGATTACAGGGGGCAACACGGGGAGCTGTTTTTT. The chain uses TRBV29-1 and TRBJ2-2; TRBD1 matches 9 bases. The CDR3 has 15 amino acids. With V trimmed by 0 bases and J by 7 bases, 6 bases remained unmatched. Germline CDR1 SQVTM, CDR2 ANQGSEA.

The chain joins TRBV5-1 to TRBJ2-7; D is uncertain. Between the trimmed V and J ends, which lost 0 bases and 4 bases, there was a span of 8 bases. The germline gives CDR1 SGHRS, CDR2 YFSETQ. This CDR3 spans 13 amino acids. The CDR3 bases are TGCGCCAGCAGCTTGGTCCCCGGGTACGAGCAGTACTTC. It translates to CASSLVPGYEQYF.

Ten or more counts support this clone. V and J are TRBV7-3 and TRBJ2-2; TRBD2 matches at 13 bases. The junction had 4 bases not matched to a gene; V was cut back by 5 bases and J by 1 base. This CDR3 is built from 17 residues. CDR1 is SGHTA and CDR2 is FQGTGA in the germline V gene. This CDR3 reads CASSRLAGGGNTGELFF. The DNA for the CDR3 is TGTGCCAGCAGCCGACTAGCGGGAGGTGGGAACACCGGGGAGCTGTTTTTT.

The chain couples TRBV11-2 to TRBJ2-7; a weak D match, TRBD1 (6 bases). Trimming left V 4 bases short and J 1 base short, with 11 bases between. Germline V lookup: CDR1 SGHAT, CDR2 FQNNGV. CDR3 size: 14 residues. The CDR3 nucleotides are TGTGCCAGCAGCTCTACAGGGCAGTCCTACGAGCAGTACTTC. Protein product: CASSSTGQSYEQYF. The full variable domain, its missing parts supplied by reference TRBV11-2 and TRBJ2-7, is EAGVAQSPRYKIIEKRQSVAFWCNPISGHATLYWYQQILGQGPKLLIQFQNNGVVDDSQLPKDRFSAERLKGVDSTLKIQPAKLEDSAVYLCASSSTGQSYEQYFGPGTRLTVT.

This chain uses TRBV11-2 with TRBJ2-1; 14 positions agree with TRBD2. V gave up 5 bases and J gave up 10 bases; unmatched junction bases: 7. Germline V lookup: CDR1 SGHAT, CDR2 FQNNGV. There are 15 residues in the CDR3. CDR3 DNA sequence: TGTGCCAGCAGCATGGGGGGACTAGCGGGAGAAGAGCAGTTCTTC. Its protein is CASSMGGLAGEEQFF.

The genes are TRBV6-5 and TRBJ1-2; a weak D match, TRBD1 (6 bases). Trimming removed 0 bases at V and 5 bases at J, with 13 bases between. Germline values: CDR1 MNHEY, CDR2 SVGAGI. The CDR3 is made up of 15 amino acids. The CDR3 sequence: CASSYSTQGWYGYTF. CDR3 bases: TGTGCCAGCAGTTACTCGACACAGGGCTGGTATGGCTACACCTTC.

V and J are TRBV3-1 (or the pseudogene TRBV3-2) and TRBJ1-6; D is ambiguous. V lost 5 bases, J lost 0 bases, and 11 bases lay in between. The CDR3 spans 16 residues. The germline gives CDR1 LGHDT, CDR2 YNNKEL (reference sequence). The DNA for the CDR3 is TGTGCCAGCAGCTCCCAAAGGAGCTCCTATAATTCACCCCTCCACTTT. It translates to CASSSQRSSYNSPLHF.

The chain uses TRBV4-3 and TRBJ2-6; 7 bases are a match to TRBD1. Germline V lookup: CDR1 LGHNA, CDR2 YSLEER. V lost 4 bases to trimming and J lost 2 bases; unmatched junction nucleotides: 14. This CDR3 is built from 19 residues. As DNA, the CDR3 is TGCGCCAGCAGCCGAAAGACGGGACAGCTACTTACTGGGGCCAACGTCCTGACTTTC. This sequence encodes CASSRKTGQLLTGANVLTF.

This clone was counted a single time. This chain links TRBV19 with TRBJ2-1; no definite D call. The germline gives CDR1 LNHDA, CDR2 SQIVND (reference sequence). The ends were cut back, 5 bases at V and 0 bases at J, with 11 bases in the middle. This CDR3 region has 15 residues. CDR3 sequence: CASSVGPSSYNEQFF. The CDR3 DNA is TGTGCCAGTAGTGTAGGACCTAGCTCCTACAATGAGCAGTTCTTC.

This rearrangement joins TRBV6-5 to TRBJ1-1, with D unclear. The CDR3 has 15 residues. CDR1 is MNHEY, CDR2 SVGAGI, per germline. The germline V and J ends were trimmed by 7 bases and 1 base, with 16 bases remaining between them. The CDR3 reads CASTSGGPPNTEAFF. The CDR3 DNA reads TGTGCCAGCACCTCCGGAGGGCCTCCGAACACTGAAGCTTTCTTT.

The chain has TRBV3-1 (or the pseudogene TRBV3-2) and TRBJ2-5; D is ambiguous. The germline V gene encodes CDR1 LGHDT and CDR2 YNNKEL (reference sequence). The CDR3 covers 11 residues. Trimming pared 4 bases from V and 5 bases from J, leaving 5 bases between. CDR3 protein: CASSLGETQYF. CDR3 DNA sequence: TGTGCCAGCAGCCTCGGTGAGACCCAGTACTTC.

V and J are TRBV27 and TRBJ2-5, with D perhaps TRBD1 (5 bases). V lost 2 bases and J lost 2, with 9 bases in between. The CDR3 totals 14 residues. CDR1 and CDR2 from the germline V gene are MNHEY and SMNVEV (reference sequence). The CDR3 DNA is TGTGCCAGCAGTTTACAGGGATTGCAAGAGACCCAGTACTTC. Translating gives CASSLQGLQETQYF.

This chain joins TRBV5-4 and TRBJ1-2; TRBD1 agrees at 11 bases. Germline lookup yields CDR1 SGHNT and CDR2 YYREEE (reference sequence). This CDR3 has 14 residues. Losses at the gene ends were 4 bases for V and 7 bases for J; bases not matched to a gene: 6. The CDR3: CASSPAGQGGGYTF. Here the CDR3 DNA reads TGTGCCAGCAGCCCGGCGGGACAGGGGGGTGGCTACACCTTC.